These T cell receptor beta chains were read from a single sample in a study of T cells in Graves' hyperthyroidism and ophthalmopathy. A single record per CDR3 protein comes from TCRdb applying MiXCR to the multiplex PCR reads. This sample carries tens of thousands of distinct CDR3 sequences, 54% of them seen once, and the ten largest clones take roughly 30%. Sequencing input: peripheral blood or thyroid tissue (not recorded which). These receptors all come from a young man with Graves' hyperthyroidism. Both conserved end residues are part of each CDR3. The order of the fields is CDR3 length, J gene, D gene, clone size, V gene, CDR3 DNA, CDR3 protein. The D gene is left open where the match is weak. Some rows have no size entry. The others give once, few or many, or a class for an expanded clone.

cdr3_length: 15
j_call: TRBJ2-5
d_call: TRBD2
clone_size: .
v_call: TRBV7-6
cdr3_nt: TGTGTCAGCAGCGCCCATAGGAGGGGACTAGAGATCCAGTACTTC
cdr3_aa: CVSSAHRRGLEIQYF

cdr3_length: 10
j_call: TRBJ2-1
d_call: .
clone_size: many
v_call: TRBV20-1
cdr3_nt: TGCAGTGCTGGTCGAGGGGCGGAGTTCTTC
cdr3_aa: CSAGRGAEFF

cdr3_length: 13
j_call: TRBJ1-2
d_call: TRBD1
clone_size: .
v_call: TRBV7-3
cdr3_nt: TGTGCCAGCAGAGGGACAGGGGACTATGGCTACACCTTC
cdr3_aa: CASRGTGDYGYTF

cdr3_length: 14
j_call: TRBJ1-1
d_call: .
clone_size: many
v_call: TRBV6-1
cdr3_nt: TGTGCCAGCAGTGAACCCCCGGGAGGAACTGAAGCTTTCTTT
cdr3_aa: CASSEPPGGTEAFF

cdr3_length: 14
j_call: TRBJ1-4
d_call: TRBD1
clone_size: .
v_call: TRBV20-1
cdr3_nt: TGCAGTGCTGAGACGACAGGGGGCCTCGAAAAACTGTTTTTT
cdr3_aa: CSAETTGGLEKLFF

cdr3_length: 13
j_call: TRBJ1-1
d_call: .
clone_size: .
v_call: TRBV10-1
cdr3_nt: TGCGCCAGCAGTGGACAGGAGAACACTGAAGCTTTCTTT
cdr3_aa: CASSGQENTEAFF

cdr3_length: 15
j_call: TRBJ2-3
d_call: TRBD1
clone_size: few
v_call: TRBV2
cdr3_nt: TGTGCCAGCAACCCAAGACAGGGCCGGGCAGATACGCAGTATTTT
cdr3_aa: CASNPRQGRADTQYF

cdr3_length: 15
j_call: TRBJ2-7
d_call: TRBD2
clone_size: many
v_call: TRBV29-1
cdr3_nt: TGCAGCGTTGTGGGGGGGACCCTGGGGAAGAACGAGCAGTACTTC
cdr3_aa: CSVVGGTLGKNEQYF

cdr3_length: 13
j_call: TRBJ1-1
d_call: .
clone_size: .
v_call: TRBV2
cdr3_nt: TGTGCCAGCGTGGACGACGGAAACACTGAAGCTTTCTTT
cdr3_aa: CASVDDGNTEAFF

cdr3_length: 16
j_call: TRBJ2-2
d_call: TRBD2
clone_size: .
v_call: TRBV5-4
cdr3_nt: TGTGCCAGCAGCTGGGGGGGAGCGGCTCTCACCGGGGAGCTGTTTTTT
cdr3_aa: CASSWGGAALTGELFF

cdr3_length: 16
j_call: TRBJ2-5
d_call: TRBD1
clone_size: .
v_call: TRBV7-2
cdr3_nt: TGTGCCAGCAGCTCCGGGACAGCCTGGGGACAGGAGACCCAGTACTTC
cdr3_aa: CASSSGTAWGQETQYF

cdr3_length: 15
j_call: TRBJ2-7
d_call: TRBD1
clone_size: .
v_call: TRBV7-9
cdr3_nt: TGTGCCAGCAGCTTAGCGCAGACAGGGTCGTACGAGCAGTACTTC
cdr3_aa: CASSLAQTGSYEQYF

cdr3_length: 15
j_call: TRBJ2-5
d_call: .
clone_size: many
v_call: TRBV7-9
cdr3_nt: TGTGCCAGCAGCTTTCAAGGCGCGGGGCAAGAGACCCAGTACTTC
cdr3_aa: CASSFQGAGQETQYF

cdr3_length: 13
j_call: TRBJ1-5
d_call: .
clone_size: .
v_call: TRBV19
cdr3_nt: TGTGCCAGTAGTGGGCAGCTAAATCAGCCCCAGCATTTT
cdr3_aa: CASSGQLNQPQHF

cdr3_length: 14
j_call: TRBJ1-1
d_call: .
clone_size: .
v_call: TRBV7-2
cdr3_nt: TGTGCCAGCAGCGGGGGACACTCGGACACTGAAGCTTTCTTT
cdr3_aa: CASSGGHSDTEAFF

cdr3_length: 12
j_call: TRBJ2-7
d_call: .
clone_size: .
v_call: TRBV7-7
cdr3_nt: TGTGCTAGCGGTCCCAGCTCCTACGAGCAGTACTTC
cdr3_aa: CASGPSSYEQYF

cdr3_length: 15
j_call: TRBJ1-1
d_call: TRBD1
clone_size: few
v_call: TRBV30
cdr3_nt: TGTGCCTGGGACCCCCGGACAGGCCGGAACACTGAAGCTTTCTTT
cdr3_aa: CAWDPRTGRNTEAFF

cdr3_length: 18
j_call: TRBJ1-6
d_call: .
clone_size: many
v_call: TRBV4-3
cdr3_nt: TGCGCCAGCAGCCAAGAAGGTCCTACGAGCTCCTATAATTCACCCCTCCACTTT
cdr3_aa: CASSQEGPTSSYNSPLHF

cdr3_length: 13
j_call: TRBJ1-5
d_call: TRBD1
clone_size: .
v_call: TRBV10-3
cdr3_nt: TGTGCCACGAAGACAGGGCTTGATCAGCCCCAGCATTTT
cdr3_aa: CATKTGLDQPQHF

cdr3_length: 15
j_call: TRBJ1-6
d_call: TRBD1
clone_size: medium-sized
v_call: TRBV10-3
cdr3_nt: TGTGCCATCAGTGAGCCACAGGGGATTAATTCACCCCTCCACTTT
cdr3_aa: CAISEPQGINSPLHF

cdr3_length: 16
j_call: TRBJ2-2
d_call: TRBD2
clone_size: many
v_call: TRBV7-9
cdr3_nt: TGTGCCAGCAGACCGGGACTAGCCCTTTCCACCGGGGAGCTGTTTTTT
cdr3_aa: CASRPGLALSTGELFF

cdr3_length: 16
j_call: TRBJ2-7
d_call: TRBD1
clone_size: .
v_call: TRBV5-1
cdr3_nt: TGCGCCAGCAGCTTCTGGACAGGGGGCATCTCCTACGAGCAGTACTTC
cdr3_aa: CASSFWTGGISYEQYF

cdr3_length: 15
j_call: TRBJ2-7
d_call: TRBD1
clone_size: many
v_call: TRBV9
cdr3_nt: TGTGCCAGCAGCGTCTCGACAGGGGGCGGGTACGAGCAGTACTTC
cdr3_aa: CASSVSTGGGYEQYF

cdr3_length: 13
j_call: TRBJ1-1
d_call: .
clone_size: many
v_call: TRBV7-8
cdr3_nt: TGTGCCAGCAGCCCCAGACAGGTCCCCACAGCTTTCTTT
cdr3_aa: CASSPRQVPTAFF

cdr3_length: 14
j_call: TRBJ2-2
d_call: .
clone_size: .
v_call: TRBV15
cdr3_nt: TGTGCCACCAGCAGGGTACGCCGAGCCGGGGAGCTGTTTTTT
cdr3_aa: CATSRVRRAGELFF

cdr3_length: 12
j_call: TRBJ2-7
d_call: .
clone_size: .
v_call: TRBV20-1
cdr3_nt: TGCAGTGCTAGACAGGTCTCCTACGAGCAGTACTTC
cdr3_aa: CSARQVSYEQYF

cdr3_length: 14
j_call: TRBJ1-2
d_call: TRBD1
clone_size: few
v_call: TRBV9
cdr3_nt: TGTGCCAGCAGCGTGGGGACAGGGTCTTGCGGCTACACCTTC
cdr3_aa: CASSVGTGSCGYTF

cdr3_length: 12
j_call: TRBJ1-2
d_call: .
clone_size: .
v_call: TRBV25-1
cdr3_nt: TGTGCCAGCAGTCGGGAGTCTACCGGCTACACCTTC
cdr3_aa: CASSRESTGYTF

cdr3_length: 16
j_call: TRBJ2-3
d_call: .
clone_size: .
v_call: TRBV28
cdr3_nt: TGTGCCAGCGCCCACTCGACCACCCGAGGCACAGATACGCAGTATTTT
cdr3_aa: CASAHSTTRGTDTQYF

cdr3_length: 16
j_call: TRBJ2-5
d_call: .
clone_size: many
v_call: TRBV7-2
cdr3_nt: TGTGCCAGCAGCTTAGTAGTAGGGGGTAGGGAAGAGACCCAGTACTTC
cdr3_aa: CASSLVVGGREETQYF

cdr3_length: 13
j_call: TRBJ1-5
d_call: .
clone_size: .
v_call: TRBV19
cdr3_nt: TGTGCCTGGAGTCCACAGGGCAATCAGCCCCAGCATTTT
cdr3_aa: CAWSPQGNQPQHF

cdr3_length: 15
j_call: TRBJ1-5
d_call: .
clone_size: .
v_call: TRBV7-2
cdr3_nt: TGTGCCAGCAGCTTTGAGGCAGGGTGGTATCAGCCCCAGCATTTT
cdr3_aa: CASSFEAGWYQPQHF

cdr3_length: 13
j_call: TRBJ2-7
d_call: TRBD1
clone_size: many
v_call: TRBV19
cdr3_nt: TGTGCCAGTAGTATCAGGACAGGGGATCGGCAGTACTTC
cdr3_aa: CASSIRTGDRQYF

cdr3_length: 14
j_call: TRBJ2-7
d_call: .
clone_size: many
v_call: TRBV27
cdr3_nt: TGTGCCAGCAGTCCACCTGGGGCCCTCTACGAGCAGTACTTC
cdr3_aa: CASSPPGALYEQYF

cdr3_length: 13
j_call: TRBJ2-2
d_call: .
clone_size: .
v_call: TRBV7-2
cdr3_nt: TGTGCCAGCAGCTTTGTCAACACCGGGGAGCTGTTTTTT
cdr3_aa: CASSFVNTGELFF

cdr3_length: 13
j_call: TRBJ2-2
d_call: TRBD1
clone_size: .
v_call: TRBV13
cdr3_nt: TGTGCCAGCAGCCCGGACAGGGTCGGGGAGCTGTTTTTT
cdr3_aa: CASSPDRVGELFF

cdr3_length: 13
j_call: TRBJ1-6
d_call: .
clone_size: .
v_call: TRBV20-1
cdr3_nt: TGCAGTGCGGACGGAGATTATAATTCACCCCTCCACTTT
cdr3_aa: CSADGDYNSPLHF

cdr3_length: 16
j_call: TRBJ2-5
d_call: TRBD1
clone_size: many
v_call: TRBV10-3
cdr3_nt: TGTGCCATCAGTCGACGGACAGGGGTGATCCAAGAGACCCAGTACTTC
cdr3_aa: CAISRRTGVIQETQYF

cdr3_length: 15
j_call: TRBJ2-7
d_call: .
clone_size: many
v_call: TRBV7-9
cdr3_nt: TGTGCCAGCACCATGATAGACAGGATCCTTCCCGAGCAGTACTTC
cdr3_aa: CASTMIDRILPEQYF

cdr3_length: 15
j_call: TRBJ1-1
d_call: .
clone_size: .
v_call: TRBV5-1
cdr3_nt: TGCGCCAGCAGCTTGGTTGCAGGGGCGAACACTGAAGCTTTCTTT
cdr3_aa: CASSLVAGANTEAFF